A single sample is the source of the 5 T cell receptor beta chains below, sequenced in a study of T cell responses to AZD1222 COVID-19 vaccine. TCRdb's table, derived via immunoSEQ multiplex PCR, lists solely in-frame clones and lacks some. Altogether around 130,000 clones are present, 80% to 95% being singletons, with the ten largest covering about 1.9%. The sequencing used peripheral blood, collected 28 days after the second AZD1222 dose. All receptors come from an adult who received the AZD1222 COVID-19 vaccine.

V and J are TRBV5-6 and TRBJ1-6; no reliable D call. V lost 2 bases and J lost 6, with 6 bases in between. Germline V CDR1 and CDR2: SGHDT, YYEEEE. The CDR3 is 13 residues long. The CDR3 region is CASSFRPNSPLHF. The CDR3 DNA is TGTGCCAGCAGCTTCCGTCCTAATTCACCCCTCCACTTT.

The genes are TRBV5-1 and TRBJ1-5, with D hard to call. The length of the CDR3 is 13 residues. Germline-derived CDR1 and CDR2 are SGHRS and YFSETQ. Trimming cost V 4 bases and J 3 bases, with 8 bases left between them. The CDR3 region is CASSIDFNQPQHF. The CDR3 DNA is TGCGCCAGCAGCATTGATTTCAATCAGCCCCAGCATTTT.

The rearrangement uses TRBV5-5 and TRBJ1-1, with TRBD1 identical over 12 bases. This CDR3 has 15 residues. Trimming cost V 4 bases and J 5 bases; bases outside gene matches: 6. Germline V lookup: CDR1 SGHKS, CDR2 YYEKEE (reference sequence). CDR3 amino acids: CASSGTGGASTEAFF. CDR3 sequence (DNA): TGTGCCAGCAGCGGGACAGGGGGCGCATCAACTGAAGCTTTCTTT.

The chain is built from TRBV24-1 and TRBJ2-1; D gene ambiguous. The CDR3 extends over 14 amino acids. V lost 3 bases to trimming and J lost 7 bases, with 12 bases between them. Germline loops: CDR1 KGHDR, CDR2 SFDVKD. CDR3 sequence (DNA): TGTGCCACCAGTGATCTGGGTGGGCAGAATGAGCAGTTCTTC. This gives the protein CATSDLGGQNEQFF.

V usage is TRBV19 and J usage is TRBJ2-2, with D unclear. The CDR3 extends over 13 amino acids. From germline, CDR1 is LNHDA and CDR2 SQIVND (reference sequence). Trimming stripped 3 bases from V and 8 bases from J, with 10 bases between. The CDR3 DNA is TGTGCCAGTAGTATCGCCCCCCGGGGGGAGCTGTTTTTT. The encoded protein is CASSIAPRGELFF. The full variable domain, completed using reference TRBV19 and TRBJ2-2, is DGGITQSPKYLFRKEGQNVTLSCEQNLNHDAMYWYRQDPGQGLRLIYYSQIVNDFQKGDIAEGYSVSREKKESFPLTVTSAQKNPTAFYLCASSIAPRGELFFGEGSRLTVL.